The 15 T cell receptor beta chains presented below share a single source sample, sequenced in a study of T cells in Graves' hyperthyroidism and ophthalmopathy. What was amplified from RNA transcripts were TCR beta CDR3 regions. A set of HTBI primers served as the primers for a first-round RT-PCR of the TCR CDR3. TCRdb passed the multiplex PCR reads through MiXCR, listing each CDR3 protein once. The sample has about 380,000 distinct CDR3 sequences; roughly 20% are singletons. Input material: blood. The receptors originated from a man aged 18 to 35 with Graves' ophthalmopathy.

This clonotype showed up many times. This sequence joins TRBV20-1 and TRBJ2-7, with a weak D call TRBD1 (5 bases). V lost 4 bases to trimming and J lost 2 bases, with 12 bases between them. This CDR3 is 13 amino acids long. CDR1 and CDR2 from the germline V gene are DFQATT and SNEGSKA (reference sequence). CDR3 protein: CSATAGWTYEQYF. DNA for the CDR3: TGCAGTGCTACGGCAGGGTGGACCTACGAGCAGTACTTC.

There are a few counts of this clonotype. The gene calls are TRBV5-8 and TRBJ2-3; 10 nucleotides agree with TRBD2. The CDR3 runs 17 residues. Germline CDR1 reads SGHTS; CDR2 reads YDEGEE. J gave up 3 bases and V 6 bases, and 13 bases lay outside the gene matches. The CDR3 sequence is CASTQGLSGGATDTQYF. CDR3 DNA: TGTGCCAGCACCCAAGGGCTAAGCGGGGGGGCGACAGATACGCAGTATTTT.

The gene calls are TRBV10-3 and TRBJ2-4, with D unresolved. CDR1 and CDR2 from the germline V gene are ENHRY and SYGVKD. CDR3 length: 16 amino acids. The V end was cut by 2 bases, the J end by 1 base, with 12 bases between. DNA of the CDR3: TGTGCCATCAGTGAGCAGTGGGCGACGGCCAAAAACATTCAGTACTTC. Encoded protein: CAISEQWATAKNIQYF.

There are many counts of this clonotype. V and J are TRBV12-3 or TRBV12-4 and TRBJ1-2; 9 nucleotides match TRBD1. V dropped 5 bases and J dropped 8; count of bases not matched to a gene: 12. The CDR3 extends over 15 amino acids. The CDR3 bases are TGTGCCAGCAGTAAAGGGCCGGGACAGGGTGGCGGCTACACCTTC. This codes for CASSKGPGQGGGYTF.

This clonotype appeared many times. J is TRBJ1-1 and V is TRBV3-1; D gene unclear. The germline V and J ends were trimmed by 0 bases and 5 bases, with 16 bases remaining between them. The CDR3 covers 16 residues. Per germline, CDR1 LGHDT and CDR2 YNNKEL (reference sequence). The CDR3 DNA reads as TGTGCCAGCAGCCAAGATTGGGCCAGGACGGCGACTGAAGCTTTCTTT. This gives the protein CASSQDWARTATEAFF.

This chain links TRBV29-1 with TRBJ2-7; 9 bases fit TRBD1. The V and J ends lost 6 bases and 1 base, in that order; junction bases with no gene match: 4. Germline CDR1 and CDR2: SQVTM and ANQGSEA. The CDR3 runs 13 residues. The CDR3 protein is CSVTGTGSYEQYF. The CDR3 DNA follows: TGCAGCGTGACCGGGACAGGGTCCTACGAGCAGTACTTC.

This chain connects TRBV5-1 to TRBJ2-3; TRBD2 agrees at 9 bases. V lost 0 bases and J lost 9; bases outside the gene matches: 8. Per germline, CDR1 SGHRS and CDR2 YFSETQ. The CDR3 loop spans 15 amino acids. The CDR3 loop reads CASSLGSGGTSTQYF. DNA for the CDR3: TGCGCCAGCAGCTTGGGGAGCGGGGGGACATCGACGCAGTATTTT.

This clonotype was seen many times. V gene TRBV20-1 combines with J gene TRBJ2-5, with 11 bases lining up with TRBD2. The germline gives CDR1 DFQATT, CDR2 SNEGSKA (reference sequence). Losses at the gene ends were 6 bases for V and 4 bases for J; bases not matched to a gene: 10. CDR3 length: 15 amino acids. As DNA, the CDR3 is TGCAGTGCCGTTGCTTTTAGCGGGGGGGGAGAGACCCAGTACTTC. This translates into CSAVAFSGGGETQYF.

The chain links TRBV9 to TRBJ2-5; tentative D call: TRBD1 (5 bases). V was clipped by 3 bases and J by 0 bases, with 12 bases between them. The CDR3 covers 15 residues. Germline V gene lookup returns CDR1 SGDLS and CDR2 YYNGEE. CDR3 region: CASSGAGKDQETQYF. The CDR3 region has the DNA TGTGCCAGCAGCGGGGCAGGGAAAGACCAAGAGACCCAGTACTTC.

This clonotype was seen a handful of times. This rearrangement joins TRBV28 to TRBJ2-1; TRBD2 aligns across 10 bases. The CDR3 totals 17 residues. CDR1 and CDR2 (germline): MDHEN, SYDVKM. Trimming at V came to 5 bases and at J to 3 bases, leaving 10 bases not matched to a gene. Here the CDR3 reads CASSPQSVAGGYNEQFF. Here the CDR3 DNA reads TGTGCCAGCAGTCCCCAGTCTGTAGCGGGGGGCTACAATGAGCAGTTCTTC.

This clonotype appeared many times. The chain combines TRBV27 with TRBJ1-1; D call uncertain. This CDR3 has 14 residues. Germline CDR1 and CDR2: MNHEY and SMNVEV (reference sequence). V lost 2 bases and J 4 bases, leaving 11 bases between the germline ends. CDR3 sequence reads: CASSLLPGSTEAFF. The CDR3 nucleotides read TGTGCCAGCAGTTTACTACCGGGGAGCACTGAAGCTTTCTTT.

V and J are TRBV7-9 and TRBJ1-4; a weak D match, TRBD1 (6 bases). The ends were cut back, 5 bases at V and 7 bases at J, with 14 bases in the middle. The germline CDR1 and CDR2 sequences are SEHNR and FQNEAQ (reference sequence). The CDR3 covers 14 residues. The CDR3 bases are TGTGCCAGCAGCCAGGGCGGGGGCCGTGAAAAACTGTTTTTT. Translating it yields CASSQGGGREKLFF.

The table lists this clonotype with many counts. This rearrangement joins TRBV24-1 to TRBJ2-3; 9 bases map to TRBD2. Looked up from germline, CDR1 is KGHDR and CDR2 is SFDVKD. Losses at the gene ends were 2 bases for V and 4 bases for J; bases not matched to a gene: 6. The CDR3 is 16 amino acids. The CDR3 is CATSDSQLAGPDTQYF. The CDR3 DNA sequence: TGTGCCACCAGTGATTCGCAACTAGCGGGCCCAGATACGCAGTATTTT.

This chain connects TRBV28 to TRBJ2-4; TRBD1 or TRBD2 may be the D gene (7 bases each). Trimming shortened V by 4 bases and J by 6 bases, and 19 bases separated the two germline ends. The CDR3 consists of 16 residues. In germline, CDR1 is MDHEN, CDR2 SYDVKM. In nucleotides, the CDR3 is TGTGCCAGCAGTTCGGAGCAGGGGGGGGCCCTAAACATTCAGTACTTC. It specifies CASSSEQGGALNIQYF.

Only a few counts were recorded for this clonotype. The chain joins TRBV7-3 to TRBJ2-7; the D gene is possibly TRBD2 (5 bases). Germline loops: CDR1 SGHTA, CDR2 FQGTGA. V lost 4 bases to trimming and J lost 5 bases, with 12 bases between them. CDR3 length: 13 residues. CDR3 in amino acids: CASSSQPGNEQYF. CDR3 bases: TGTGCCAGCAGCTCCCAGCCGGGAAACGAGCAGTACTTC.